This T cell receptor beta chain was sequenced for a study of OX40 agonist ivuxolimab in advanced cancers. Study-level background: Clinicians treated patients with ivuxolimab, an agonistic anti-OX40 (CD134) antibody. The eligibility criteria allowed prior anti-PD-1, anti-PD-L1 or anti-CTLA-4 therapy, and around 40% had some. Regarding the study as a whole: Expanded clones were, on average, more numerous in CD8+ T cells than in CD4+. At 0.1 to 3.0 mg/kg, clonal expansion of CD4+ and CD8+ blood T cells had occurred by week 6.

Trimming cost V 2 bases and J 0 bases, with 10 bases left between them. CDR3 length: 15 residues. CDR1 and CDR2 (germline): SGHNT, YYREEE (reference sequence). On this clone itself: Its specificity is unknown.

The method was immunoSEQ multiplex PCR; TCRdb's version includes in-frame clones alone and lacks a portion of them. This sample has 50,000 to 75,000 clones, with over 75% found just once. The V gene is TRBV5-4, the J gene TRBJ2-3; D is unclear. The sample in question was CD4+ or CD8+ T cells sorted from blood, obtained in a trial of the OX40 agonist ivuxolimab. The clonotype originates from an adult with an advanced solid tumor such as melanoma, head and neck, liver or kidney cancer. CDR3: CASSFRAPSTDTQYF. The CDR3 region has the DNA TGTGCCAGCAGCTTCCGGGCTCCCAGCACAGATACGCAGTATTTT.